The 16 T cell receptor beta chains reported below all come from one sample, sequenced in a study of early T cells in non-severe SARS-CoV-2 infection. A single record per CDR3 protein comes from TCRdb applying MiXCR to the 5' RACE reads. In the table there are about 53,000 distinct CDR3 sequences, 9% to 15% of which are singletons. The source was whole blood, collected at baseline. These receptors were taken from an adult who was a healthcare worker with PCR-confirmed SARS-CoV-2 infection or an uninfected control (not recorded which).

The rearrangement links TRBV7-8 to TRBJ2-2; no clear D. There are 15 residues in the CDR3. Trimming took 4 bases from V and 0 from J, leaving 9 bases between them. Germline CDR1 is SGHVS and CDR2 is FQNEAQ. The CDR3 protein is CASSSSTANTGELFF. The CDR3 region has the DNA TGTGCCAGCAGCTCTTCAACAGCGAACACCGGGGAGCTGTTTTTT.

The chain combines TRBV6-2 or TRBV6-3 with TRBJ2-5; tentatively, D is TRBD2 (6 bases). CDR3 length: 14 amino acids. Germline V gene lookup returns CDR1 MNHEY and CDR2 SVGEGT. Trimming stripped 3 bases from V and 5 bases from J, with 13 bases between. CDR3: CASSYTGGTETQYF. The DNA for the CDR3 is TGTGCCAGCAGTTATACTGGGGGGACGGAGACCCAGTACTTC.

The chain links TRBV11-3 to TRBJ2-1; 12 bases are shared with TRBD2. The germline CDR1 and CDR2 sequences are SGHNT and YENEEA. V dropped 1 base and J dropped 8; count of bases not matched to a gene: 6. This CDR3 contains 16 residues. As DNA, the CDR3 is TGTGCCAGCAGCTTAGGGCTAGCGGGAGGGCCTCATGAGCAGTTCTTC. It specifies CASSLGLAGGPHEQFF. The whole variable domain, filled in from reference TRBV11-3 and TRBJ2-1, reads EAGVVQSPRYKIIEKKQPVAFWCNPISGHNTLYWYLQNLGQGPELLIRYENEEAVDDSQLPKDRFSAERLKGVDSTLKIQPAELGDSAVYLCASSLGLAGGPHEQFFGPGTRLTVL.

This clonotype occurred many times. The chain joins TRBV7-4 to TRBJ1-6, with D perhaps TRBD1 (5 bases). V was pared by 10 bases and J by 8 bases, with 15 bases between. Germline CDR1 reads SGHVT; CDR2 reads SQSDAQ. The CDR3 totals 13 residues. The DNA of the CDR3 is TGTGCCACAAACTGGGGCAGTTATTCACCCCTCCACTTT. It specifies CATNWGSYSPLHF.

This clonotype was seen ten or more times. The gene calls are TRBV5-6 and TRBJ2-5; D is possibly TRBD1 (5 bases). The germline V and J ends were trimmed by 0 bases and 5 bases, with 8 bases remaining between them. Germline lookup yields CDR1 SGHDT and CDR2 YYEEEE. This CDR3 spans 13 amino acids. The CDR3 DNA is TGTGCCAGCAGCTTGGTGTCAGGGGAGACCCAGTACTTC. Its translation is CASSLVSGETQYF. Combining the CDR3 with reference TRBV5-6 and TRBJ2-5 gives the whole variable domain DAGVTQSPTHLIKTRGQQVTLRCSPKSGHDTVSWYQQALGQGPQFIFQYYEEEERQRGNFPDRFSGHQFPNYSSELNVNALLLGDSALYLCASSLVSGETQYFGPGTRLLVL.

At least ten counts were recorded for this clonotype. This chain uses TRBV10-1 with TRBJ2-3, with 9 bases that match TRBD1. CDR3 size: 15 residues. CDR1 WNHNN and CDR2 SYGVQD come from the germline V gene (reference sequence). V shed 3 bases, J shed 3 bases, and the junction held 4 bases outside the gene matches. The CDR3 loop reads CASSDEGQGTDTQYF. The CDR3 nucleotides are TGCGCCAGCAGTGACGAAGGACAGGGGACAGATACGCAGTATTTT.

This clonotype came up many times. The V call is TRBV29-1, the J call TRBJ1-4, with D unresolved. This CDR3 spans 12 amino acids. V was cut by 6 bases and J by 4 bases, with 9 bases left in between. Germline V CDR1 and CDR2: SQVTM, ANQGSEA. CDR3 nucleotides: TGCAGCGTCCAGAGCAGTAATGAAAAACTGTTTTTT. Translating it yields CSVQSSNEKLFF.

This clonotype was counted ten times or more. V and J are TRBV12-3 or TRBV12-4 and TRBJ2-2; D is undetermined. Trimming took off 6 bases at V and 8 bases at J, with 16 bases between the two ends. The CDR3 sequence is 14 residues long. This chain's CDR3 is CASRGLRGIGELFF. The CDR3 coding sequence is TGTGCCAGCAGGGGTCTTAGAGGAATTGGGGAGCTGTTTTTT.

This chain connects TRBV11-1 to TRBJ2-7; possibly TRBD1 for D (6 bases). Germline V gene lookup returns CDR1 SGHAT and CDR2 FQDESV (reference sequence). V gave up 5 bases and J gave up 3 bases, with 17 bases separating them. The CDR3 loop spans 15 amino acids. Here the CDR3 DNA reads TGTGCCAGCAGCCCAGAGTGGGGGCGTCTCTACGAGCAGTACTTC. The encoded protein is CASSPEWGRLYEQYF. Looking up the rest from reference TRBV11-1 and TRBJ2-7 gives the full variable domain: EAEVAQSPRYKITEKSQAVAFWCDPISGHATLYWYRQILGQGPELLVQFQDESVVDDSQLPKDRFSAERLKGVDSTLKIQPAELGDSAMYLCASSPEWGRLYEQYFGPGTRLTVT.

V gene TRBV18 combines with J gene TRBJ1-4, with a possible D match to TRBD1 (6 bases). V was trimmed by 3 bases and J by 5 bases, leaving 10 bases between them. The CDR3 is 14 residues long. The germline V gene encodes CDR1 KGHSH and CDR2 LQKENI. The CDR3 protein is CASSPDRMNEKLFF. The CDR3 DNA is TGTGCCAGCTCACCCGACAGGATGAATGAAAAACTGTTTTTT.

The chain links TRBV6-2 or TRBV6-3 to TRBJ1-3; tentative D call: TRBD1 (5 bases). V shed 7 bases and J shed 0 bases, with 13 bases lying between them. The CDR3 runs to 15 residues. Looked up from germline, CDR1 is MNHEY and CDR2 is SVGEGT. CDR3 bases: TGTGCCAGCAACCGACAGTTAAGCTCTGGAAACACCATATATTTT. This codes for CASNRQLSSGNTIYF.

This clonotype was observed a handful of times. This sequence joins TRBV20-1 and TRBJ1-3, with no clear D. The CDR3 has 18 amino acids. The V end lost 0 bases, the J end lost 0 bases, and 18 bases lay between the germline ends. Per germline, CDR1 DFQATT and CDR2 SNEGSKA (reference sequence). This chain's CDR3 is CSARDLRGDGFSGNTIYF. The CDR3 coding sequence is TGCAGTGCTAGAGATTTACGGGGAGACGGCTTCTCTGGAAACACCATATATTTT.

The chain recombines TRBV6-5 with TRBJ2-1, with a weak D call TRBD2 (6 bases). CDR1 is MNHEY, CDR2 SVGAGI, per germline. V was clipped by 2 bases and J by 4 bases, with 12 bases between them. The CDR3 is made up of 15 amino acids. The CDR3, as DNA: TGTGCCAGCAGTTACGGGACTGGCCGTTACAATGAGCAGTTCTTC. Amino acid sequence: CASSYGTGRYNEQFF.

This chain links TRBV12-3 or TRBV12-4 with TRBJ1-6, with a possible D match to TRBD1 (5 bases). The CDR3 extends over 15 amino acids. V was trimmed by 8 bases and J by 8 bases, leaving 19 bases between them. Written as DNA, the CDR3 is TGTGCCAGCGCCTTTGGGGGTCCTGGGGATTCACCCCTCCACTTT. Translation: CASAFGGPGDSPLHF.

This clonotype was recorded a few times. This sequence joins TRBV9 and TRBJ1-1; D gene ambiguous. CDR3 length: 13 amino acids. The V end lost 3 bases, the J end lost 0 bases, and 6 bases lay between the germline ends. CDR1 is SGDLS, CDR2 YYNGEE, per germline. DNA for the CDR3: TGTGCCAGCAGCGCTTCTGTGAACACTGAAGCTTTCTTT. This sequence encodes CASSASVNTEAFF.

The sample holds a few counts of this clonotype. The chain recombines TRBV7-9 with TRBJ2-1; D is perhaps TRBD2 (6 bases). This CDR3 comprises 12 residues. V dropped 6 bases and J dropped 7 bases, with 10 bases sitting between them. The germline gives CDR1 SEHNR, CDR2 FQNEAQ (reference sequence). Here the CDR3 DNA reads TGTGCCAGCAGTCACCGGGAGAATGAGCAGTTCTTC. This gives the protein CASSHRENEQFF.